These T cell receptor beta chains were read from a single sample in a study of cytomegalovirus exposure and HLA in healthy donors. Sequencing used immunoSEQ multiplex PCR; TCRdb keeps in-frame clones, though not all of them. The data contain about 180,000 clones, roughly 85% of them singletons. Sequenced: PBMCs. These receptors came from a man aged 18 to 29 in good health and CMV-seropositive. CDR3s include the opening cysteine and the closing phenylalanine or tryptophan. The D gene is left open where the match is weak. Clone size appears in some rows only: once, few, many, or a class for an expanded clone.

>TRBD2|TRBJ2-5|NA|TRBV5-1|14
CASSITSGQETQYF
TGCGCCAGCAGCATTACTAGCGGCCAAGAGACCCAGTACTTC
>TRBD2|TRBJ2-7|NA|TRBV29-1|13
CSVASGRTYEQYF
TGCAGCGTGGCTAGCGGGAGAACTTACGAGCAGTACTTC
>NA|TRBJ2-1|NA|TRBV2|12
CASSEQVPEQFF
TGTGCCAGCAGTGAACAGGTCCCTGAGCAGTTCTTC
>TRBD1|TRBJ1-2|NA|TRBV25-1|15
CASSPSGQMSRGYTF
TGTGCCAGCAGTCCTTCGGGACAGATGTCTCGAGGCTACACCTTC
>TRBD1|TRBJ2-3|NA|TRBV7-9|17
CASSLPLWGQAGDTQYF
TGTGCCAGCAGTTTACCCCTTTGGGGACAGGCGGGGGATACGCAGTATTTT
>NA|TRBJ1-1|NA|TRBV6-5|13
CASSYGQNTEAFF
TGTGCCAGCAGTTACGGCCAGAACACTGAAGCTTTCTTT
>NA|TRBJ2-1|NA|TRBV5-5|15
CASSLVILAGDEQFF
TGTGCCAGCAGCTTGGTGATTCTAGCCGGCGATGAGCAGTTCTTC
>NA|TRBJ1-5|once|TRBV15|12
CATSRDSKPQHF
TGTGCCACCAGCAGAGATAGCAAGCCCCAGCATTTT
>TRBD2|TRBJ2-1|NA|TRBV7-3|15
CASSLTSGANNEQFF
TGTGCCAGCAGCTTAACCAGCGGGGCAAACAATGAGCAGTTCTTC
>TRBD2|TRBJ2-2|NA|TRBV10-3|17
CAISESLLAGNTGELFF
TGTGCCATCAGTGAGTCTTTGCTAGCGGGGAACACCGGGGAGCTGTTTTTT
>TRBD1|TRBJ1-6|few|TRBV30|14
CAWSVGTGDSPLHF
TGTGCCTGGAGTGTAGGGACAGGAGATTCACCCCTCCACTTT
>NA|TRBJ2-2|NA|TRBV5-4|14
CASSYAANTGELFF
TGTGCCAGCAGCTACGCAGCGAACACCGGGGAGCTGTTTTTT
>NA|TRBJ1-1|NA|TRBV21-1|12
CASSPWDNPAFF
TGTGCCAGCAGCCCTTGGGACAATCCAGCTTTCTTT
>NA|TRBJ1-1|NA|TRBV5-1|16
CASHLAPRGLHTEAFF
TGCGCCAGCCATCTTGCCCCGCGGGGCCTGCACACTGAAGCTTTCTTT
>NA|TRBJ1-2|few|TRBV6-1|13
CASSIGDPYGYTF
TGTGCCAGCAGTATCGGGGATCCCTATGGCTACACCTTC
>NA|TRBJ2-1|NA|TRBV19|15
CASSITGPGGNEQFF
TGTGCCAGTAGTATCACCGGACCTGGCGGGAATGAGCAGTTCTTC
>TRBD2|TRBJ2-1|NA|TRBV11-2|13
CASSFSSGNEQFF
TGTGCCAGCAGCTTTTCTAGCGGCAATGAGCAGTTCTTC
>TRBD2|TRBJ2-1|NA|TRBV6-6|16
CASSFRGGLTLNEQFF
TGTGCCAGCAGTTTCCGGGGGGGCTTAACATTGAATGAGCAGTTCTTC
>TRBD1|TRBJ1-1|NA|TRBV28|14
CASSTGQGDTEAFF
TGTGCCAGCAGTACGGGACAGGGAGACACTGAAGCTTTCTTT
>NA|TRBJ1-2|once|TRBV28|12
CASGHPNYGYTF
TGTGCCAGCGGCCACCCCAACTATGGCTACACCTTC
>NA|TRBJ1-1|NA|TRBV11-3|15
CASSEKQGMNTEAFF
TGTGCCAGCAGCGAAAAACAGGGTATGAACACTGAAGCTTTCTTT
>NA|TRBJ1-5|NA|TRBV5-6|15
CASSVQGGSNQPQHF
TGTGCCAGCAGCGTACAGGGTGGAAGCAATCAGCCCCAGCATTTT
>TRBD1|TRBJ2-7|NA|TRBV14|19
CASSQGVKVAGQDSYEQYF
TGTGCCAGCAGCCAAGGGGTGAAGGTCGCCGGACAGGACTCCTACGAGCAGTACTTC
>NA|TRBJ1-4|NA|TRBV29-1|12
CSGQVFNEKLFF
TGCAGCGGGCAGGTTTTTAATGAAAAACTGTTTTTT
>NA|TRBJ2-3|NA|TRBV5-1|13
CASSSRGTDTQYF
TGCGCCAGCAGCAGCAGAGGAACAGATACGCAGTATTTT
>TRBD2|TRBJ2-1|NA|TRBV10-2|16
CASSSPTGTINNEQFF
TGCGCCAGCAGTTCGCCCACCGGGACTATCAACAATGAGCAGTTCTTC
>TRBD2|TRBJ2-3|NA|TRBV19|21
CASSRKPSTSGNARITDTQYF
TGTGCCAGTAGTAGAAAACCTTCGACTAGCGGGAACGCGAGAATCACAGATACGCAGTATTTT
>TRBD2|TRBJ2-5|NA|TRBV7-9|14
CASSGLADQETQYF
TGTGCCAGCAGCGGACTAGCGGACCAAGAGACCCAGTACTTC
>NA|TRBJ2-1|NA|TRBV4-1|16
CASSQDRRQDNNEQFF
TGCGCCAGCAGCCAAGATCGGCGACAGGATAACAATGAGCAGTTCTTC
>TRBD1|TRBJ2-4|NA|TRBV11-3|16
CASSLGQGGLGNIQYF
TGTGCCAGCAGCTTAGGACAGGGGGGTTTGGGGAACATTCAGTACTTC
>TRBD1|TRBJ1-2|NA|TRBV5-5|15
CASSPSDRVVYGYTF
TGTGCCAGCAGCCCTTCGGACAGGGTGGTCTATGGCTACACCTTC
>NA|TRBJ1-2|NA|TRBV6-1|12
CASSSRLDGYTF
TGTGCCAGCAGTTCCCGGTTAGATGGCTACACCTTC
>NA|TRBJ2-7|NA|TRBV27|14
CASSLGRASYEQYF
TGTGCCAGCAGTTTAGGCAGGGCGTCCTACGAGCAGTACTTC